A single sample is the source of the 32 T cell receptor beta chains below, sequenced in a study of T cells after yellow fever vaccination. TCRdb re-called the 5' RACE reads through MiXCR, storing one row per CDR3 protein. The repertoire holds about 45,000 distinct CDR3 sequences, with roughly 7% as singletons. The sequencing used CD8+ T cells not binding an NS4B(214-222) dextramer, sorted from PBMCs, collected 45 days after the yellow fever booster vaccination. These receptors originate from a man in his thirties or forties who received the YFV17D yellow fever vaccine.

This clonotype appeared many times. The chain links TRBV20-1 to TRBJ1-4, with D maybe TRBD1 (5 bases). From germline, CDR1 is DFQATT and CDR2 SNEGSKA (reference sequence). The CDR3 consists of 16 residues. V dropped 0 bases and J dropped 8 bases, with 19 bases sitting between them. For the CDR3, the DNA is TGCAGTGCTAGAGAGCCGCCCCAGTGGGGGAAGGAAAAACTGTTTTTT. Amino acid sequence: CSAREPPQWGKEKLFF.

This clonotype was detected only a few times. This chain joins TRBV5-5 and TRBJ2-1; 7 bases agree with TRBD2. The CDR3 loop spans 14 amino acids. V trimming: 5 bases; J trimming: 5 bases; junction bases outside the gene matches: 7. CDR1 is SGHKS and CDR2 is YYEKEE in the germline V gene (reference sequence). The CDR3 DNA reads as TGTGCCAGCAGAGCCGGGACTAATAACAATGAGCAGTTCTTC. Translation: CASRAGTNNNEQFF.

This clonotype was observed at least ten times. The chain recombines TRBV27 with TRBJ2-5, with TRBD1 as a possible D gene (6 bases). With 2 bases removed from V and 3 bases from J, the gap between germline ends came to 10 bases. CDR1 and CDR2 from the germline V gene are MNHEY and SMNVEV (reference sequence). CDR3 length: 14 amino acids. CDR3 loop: CASSLVGGKETQYF. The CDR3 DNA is TGTGCCAGCAGTTTAGTAGGGGGTAAAGAGACCCAGTACTTC.

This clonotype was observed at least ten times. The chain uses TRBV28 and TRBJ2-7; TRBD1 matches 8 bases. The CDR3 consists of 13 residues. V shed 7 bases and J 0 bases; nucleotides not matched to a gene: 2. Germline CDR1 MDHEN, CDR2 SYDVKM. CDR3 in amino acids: CASITGGSYEQYF. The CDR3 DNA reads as TGTGCCAGCATCACAGGGGGCTCCTACGAGCAGTACTTC.

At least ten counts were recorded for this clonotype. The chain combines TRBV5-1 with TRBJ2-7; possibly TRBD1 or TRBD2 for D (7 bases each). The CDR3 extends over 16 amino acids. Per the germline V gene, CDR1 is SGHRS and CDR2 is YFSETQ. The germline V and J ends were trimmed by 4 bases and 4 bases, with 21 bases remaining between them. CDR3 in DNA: TGCGCCAGCAGCAATACCGGGGAGGGGGCGCCGTACGAGCAGTACTTC. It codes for CASSNTGEGAPYEQYF.

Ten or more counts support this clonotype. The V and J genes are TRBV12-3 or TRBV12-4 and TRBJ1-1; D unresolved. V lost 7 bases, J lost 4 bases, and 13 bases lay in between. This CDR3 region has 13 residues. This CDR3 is CASTQPGITEAFF. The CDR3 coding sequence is TGTGCCAGCACCCAGCCAGGAATCACTGAAGCTTTCTTT.

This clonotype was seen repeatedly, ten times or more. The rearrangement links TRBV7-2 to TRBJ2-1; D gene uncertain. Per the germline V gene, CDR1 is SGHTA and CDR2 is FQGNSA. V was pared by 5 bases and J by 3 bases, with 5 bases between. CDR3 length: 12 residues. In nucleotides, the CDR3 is TGTGCCAGCAGCAGGGACTACAATGAGCAGTTCTTC. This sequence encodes CASSRDYNEQFF. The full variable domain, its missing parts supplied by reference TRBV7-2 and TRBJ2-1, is GAGVSQSPSNKVTEKGKDVELRCDPISGHTALYWYRQSLGQGLEFLIYFQGNSAPDKSGLPSDRFSAERTGGSVSTLTIQRTQQEDSAVYLCASSRDYNEQFFGPGTRLTVL.

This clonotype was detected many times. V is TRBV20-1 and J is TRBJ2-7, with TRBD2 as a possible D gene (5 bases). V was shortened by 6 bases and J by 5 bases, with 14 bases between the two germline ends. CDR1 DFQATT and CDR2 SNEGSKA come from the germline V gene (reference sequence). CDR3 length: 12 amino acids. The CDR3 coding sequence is TGCAGTGCATCGACGGGATCCCACGAGCAGTACTTC. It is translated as CSASTGSHEQYF.

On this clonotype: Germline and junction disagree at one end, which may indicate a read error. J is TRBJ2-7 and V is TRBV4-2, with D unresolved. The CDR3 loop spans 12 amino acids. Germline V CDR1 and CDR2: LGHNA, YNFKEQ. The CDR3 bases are TGTGCCATCAGCCCCGGGCTGAACGAGCAGTACTTC. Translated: CAISPGLNEQYF.

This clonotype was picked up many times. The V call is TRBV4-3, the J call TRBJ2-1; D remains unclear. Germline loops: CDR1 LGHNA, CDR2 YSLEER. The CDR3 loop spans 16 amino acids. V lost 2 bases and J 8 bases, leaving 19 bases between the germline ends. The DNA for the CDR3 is TGCGCCAGCAGCCAATTGGGCGAAGGAAGGCACGATGAGCAGTTCTTC. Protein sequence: CASSQLGEGRHDEQFF.

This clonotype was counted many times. CDR3 sequence (DNA): TGTGCCAGCAATCCTAGCGGGTCCTACGAGCAGTACTTC. Its protein is CASNPSGSYEQYF. The chain employs TRBV28 and TRBJ2-7, with 8 bases aligning to TRBD2. This CDR3 contains 13 residues. The V segment lost 7 bases and the J segment 1 base; nucleotides outside the gene matches: 3. Germline loops: CDR1 MDHEN, CDR2 SYDVKM.

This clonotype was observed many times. CDR3 nucleotides: TGTGCCAGCAGTTACGGCTCTTTGGGACTAGCTCGGACCGGGGAGCTGTTTTTT. Protein: CASSYGSLGLARTGELFF. This chain links TRBV6-5 with TRBJ2-2; 9 bases are a match to TRBD2. The CDR3 consists of 18 residues. Germline CDR1 is MNHEY and CDR2 is SVGAGI. Unmatched junction bases numbered 12, after V lost 2 bases and J lost 5 bases.

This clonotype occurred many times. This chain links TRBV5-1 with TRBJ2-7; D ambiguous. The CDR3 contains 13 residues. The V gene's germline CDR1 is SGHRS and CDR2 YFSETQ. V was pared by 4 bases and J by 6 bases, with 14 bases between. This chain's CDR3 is CASSLPPEREQYF. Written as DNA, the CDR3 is TGCGCCAGCAGCCTACCGCCGGAGCGCGAGCAGTACTTC.

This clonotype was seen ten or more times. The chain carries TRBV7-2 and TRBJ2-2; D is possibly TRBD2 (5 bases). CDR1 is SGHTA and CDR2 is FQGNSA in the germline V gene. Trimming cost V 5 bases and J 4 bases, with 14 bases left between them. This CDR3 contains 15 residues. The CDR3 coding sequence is TGTGCCAGCAGCGCCTTAGAGGGCGGCACCGGGGAGCTGTTTTTT. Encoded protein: CASSALEGGTGELFF.

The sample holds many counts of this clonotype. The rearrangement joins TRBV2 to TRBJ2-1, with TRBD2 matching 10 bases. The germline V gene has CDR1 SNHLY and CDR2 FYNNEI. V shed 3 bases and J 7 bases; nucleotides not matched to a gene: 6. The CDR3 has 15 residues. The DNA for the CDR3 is TGTGCCAGCAGTGACCTAGCGGGAGATTCAAATGAGCAGTTCTTC. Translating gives CASSDLAGDSNEQFF.

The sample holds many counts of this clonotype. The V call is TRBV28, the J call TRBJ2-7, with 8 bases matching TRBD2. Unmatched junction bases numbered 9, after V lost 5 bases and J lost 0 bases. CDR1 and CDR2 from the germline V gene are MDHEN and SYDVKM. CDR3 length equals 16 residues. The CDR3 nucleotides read TGTGCCAGCAGTCCTGATGGGCTAGCGGGCTCCTACGAGCAGTACTTC. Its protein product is CASSPDGLAGSYEQYF.

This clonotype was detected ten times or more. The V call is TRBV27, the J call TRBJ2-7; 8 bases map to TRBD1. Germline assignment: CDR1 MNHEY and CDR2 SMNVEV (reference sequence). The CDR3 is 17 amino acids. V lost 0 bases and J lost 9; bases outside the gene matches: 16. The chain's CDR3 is CASSLSPPPGQVSMQYF. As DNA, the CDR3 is TGTGCCAGCAGTTTATCCCCTCCCCCGGGACAGGTGTCTATGCAGTACTTC.

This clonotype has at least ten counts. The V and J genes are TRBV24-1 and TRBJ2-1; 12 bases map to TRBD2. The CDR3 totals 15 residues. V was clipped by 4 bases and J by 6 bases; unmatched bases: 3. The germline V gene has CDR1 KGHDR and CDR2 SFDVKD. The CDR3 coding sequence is TGTGCCACCAGTGACTGGGGACTAGCGGGCAATGAGCAGTTCTTC. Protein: CATSDWGLAGNEQFF.

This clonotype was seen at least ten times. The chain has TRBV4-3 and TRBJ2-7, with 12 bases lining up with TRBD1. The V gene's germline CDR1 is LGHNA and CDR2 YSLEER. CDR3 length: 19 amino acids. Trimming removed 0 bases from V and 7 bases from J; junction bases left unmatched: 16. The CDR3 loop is CASSQDLSPAGQGAREQYF. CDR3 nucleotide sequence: TGCGCCAGCAGCCAAGATCTGAGTCCGGCGGGACAGGGGGCTAGGGAGCAGTACTTC.

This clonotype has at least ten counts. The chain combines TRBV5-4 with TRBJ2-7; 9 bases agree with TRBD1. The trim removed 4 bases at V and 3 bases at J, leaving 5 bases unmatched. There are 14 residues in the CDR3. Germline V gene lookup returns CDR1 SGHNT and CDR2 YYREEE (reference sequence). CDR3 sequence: CASSAGQGGYEQYF. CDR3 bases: TGTGCCAGCAGCGCGGGACAGGGTGGCTACGAGCAGTACTTC.

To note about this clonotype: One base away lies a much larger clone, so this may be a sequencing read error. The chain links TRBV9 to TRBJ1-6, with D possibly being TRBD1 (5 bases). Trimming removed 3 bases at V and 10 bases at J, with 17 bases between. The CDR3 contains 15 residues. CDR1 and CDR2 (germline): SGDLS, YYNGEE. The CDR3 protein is CASSEGSGARSPLHF. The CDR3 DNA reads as TGTGCCAGCAGCGAGGGTAGTGGGGCGCGCTCACCCCTCCACTTT.

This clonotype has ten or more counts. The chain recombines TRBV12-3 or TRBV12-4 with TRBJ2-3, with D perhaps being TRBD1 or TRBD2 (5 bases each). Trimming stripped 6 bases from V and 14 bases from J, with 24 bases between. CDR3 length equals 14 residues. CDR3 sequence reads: CASSGTNSVPGPYF. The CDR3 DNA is TGTGCCAGCAGCGGGACGAATTCAGTCCCCGGACCGTATTTT.

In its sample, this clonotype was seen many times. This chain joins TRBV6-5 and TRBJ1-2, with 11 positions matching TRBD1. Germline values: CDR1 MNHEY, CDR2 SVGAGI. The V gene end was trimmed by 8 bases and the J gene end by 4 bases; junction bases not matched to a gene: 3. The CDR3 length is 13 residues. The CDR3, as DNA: TGTGCCAGCCGGGACAGGGGGAGCTATGGCTACACCTTC. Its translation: CASRDRGSYGYTF.

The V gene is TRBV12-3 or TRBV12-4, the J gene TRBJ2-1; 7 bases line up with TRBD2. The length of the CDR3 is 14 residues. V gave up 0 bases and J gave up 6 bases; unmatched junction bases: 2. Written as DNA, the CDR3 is TGTGCCAGCAGTTTAGCGGGAGGGCCCAATGAGCAGTTCTTC. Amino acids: CASSLAGGPNEQFF.

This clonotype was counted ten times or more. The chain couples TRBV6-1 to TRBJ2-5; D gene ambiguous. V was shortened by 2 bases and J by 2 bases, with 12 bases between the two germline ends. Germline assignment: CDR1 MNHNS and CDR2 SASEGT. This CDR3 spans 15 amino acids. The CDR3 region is CASSELAIAQETQYF. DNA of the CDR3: TGTGCCAGCAGTGAATTGGCCATTGCTCAAGAGACCCAGTACTTC.

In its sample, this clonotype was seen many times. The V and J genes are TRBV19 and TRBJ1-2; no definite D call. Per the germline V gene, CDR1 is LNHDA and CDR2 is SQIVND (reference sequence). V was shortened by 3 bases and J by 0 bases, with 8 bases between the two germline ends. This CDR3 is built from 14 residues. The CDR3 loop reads CASSIWIANYGYTF. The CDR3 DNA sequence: TGTGCCAGTAGTATTTGGATTGCTAACTATGGCTACACCTTC.

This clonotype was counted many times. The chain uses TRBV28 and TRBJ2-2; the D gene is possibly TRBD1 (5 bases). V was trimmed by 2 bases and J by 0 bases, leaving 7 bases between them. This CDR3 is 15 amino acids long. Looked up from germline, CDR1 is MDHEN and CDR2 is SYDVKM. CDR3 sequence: CASSLTGANTGELFF. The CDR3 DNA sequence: TGTGCCAGCAGTTTAACAGGAGCGAACACCGGGGAGCTGTTTTTT.

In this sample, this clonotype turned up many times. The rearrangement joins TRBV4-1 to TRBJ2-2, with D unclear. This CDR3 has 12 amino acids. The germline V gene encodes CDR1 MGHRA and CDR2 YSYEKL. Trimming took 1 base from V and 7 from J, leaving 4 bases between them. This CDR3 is CASSQAFGELFF. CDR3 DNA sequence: TGCGCCAGCAGCCAAGCTTTCGGGGAGCTGTTTTTT.

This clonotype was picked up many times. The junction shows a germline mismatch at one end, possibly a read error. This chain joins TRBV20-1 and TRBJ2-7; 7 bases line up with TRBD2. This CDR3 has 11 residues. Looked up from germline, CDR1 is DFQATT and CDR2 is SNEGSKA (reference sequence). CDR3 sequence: CSASGEGREGF. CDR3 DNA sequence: TGCAGTGCCAGCGGGGAGGGGAGGGAGGGTTTC.

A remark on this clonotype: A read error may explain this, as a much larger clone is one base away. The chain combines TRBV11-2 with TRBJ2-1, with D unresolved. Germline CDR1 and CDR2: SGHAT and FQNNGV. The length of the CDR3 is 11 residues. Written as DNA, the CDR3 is TGTGTCAGCAATTTCGGGAATGAGCAGTTCTTC. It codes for CVSNFGNEQFF.

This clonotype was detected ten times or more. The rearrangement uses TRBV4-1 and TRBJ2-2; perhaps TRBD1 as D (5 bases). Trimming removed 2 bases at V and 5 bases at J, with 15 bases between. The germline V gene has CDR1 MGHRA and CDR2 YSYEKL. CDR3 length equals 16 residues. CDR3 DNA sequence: TGCGCCAGCAGCCAAAGTATAGTAGGGGCGACCGGGGAGCTGTTTTTT. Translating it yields CASSQSIVGATGELFF.

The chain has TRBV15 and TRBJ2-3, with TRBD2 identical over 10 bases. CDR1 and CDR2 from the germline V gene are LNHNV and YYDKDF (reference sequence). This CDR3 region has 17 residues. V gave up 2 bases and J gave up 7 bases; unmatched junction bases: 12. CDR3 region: CATSRYRIAGGPNTQYF. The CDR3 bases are TGTGCCACCAGCAGATATAGGATAGCGGGAGGCCCAAATACGCAGTATTTT. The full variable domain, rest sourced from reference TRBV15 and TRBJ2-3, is DAMVIQNPRYQVTQFGKPVTLSCSQTLNHNVMYWYQQKSSQAPKLLFHYYDKDFNNEADTPDNFQSRRPNTSFCFLDIRSPGLGDTAMYLCATSRYRIAGGPNTQYFGPGTRLTVL.